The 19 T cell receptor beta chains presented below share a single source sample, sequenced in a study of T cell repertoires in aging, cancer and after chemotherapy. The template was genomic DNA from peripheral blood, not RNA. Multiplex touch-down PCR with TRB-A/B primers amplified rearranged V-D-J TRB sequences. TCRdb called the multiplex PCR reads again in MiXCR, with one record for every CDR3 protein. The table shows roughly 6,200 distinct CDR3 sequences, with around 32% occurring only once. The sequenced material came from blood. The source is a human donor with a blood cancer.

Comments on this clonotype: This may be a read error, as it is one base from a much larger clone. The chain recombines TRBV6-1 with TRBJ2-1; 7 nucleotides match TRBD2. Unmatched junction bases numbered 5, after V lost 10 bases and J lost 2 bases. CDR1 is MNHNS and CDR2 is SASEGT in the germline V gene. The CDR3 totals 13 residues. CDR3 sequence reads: CAILAGAYNEQFF. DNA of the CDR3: TGTGCCATCCTGGCGGGAGCCTACAATGAGCAGTTCTTC.

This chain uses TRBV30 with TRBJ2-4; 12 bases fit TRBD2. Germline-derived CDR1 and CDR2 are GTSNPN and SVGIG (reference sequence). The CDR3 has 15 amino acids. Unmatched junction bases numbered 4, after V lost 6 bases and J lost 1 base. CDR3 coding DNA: TGTGCCTGTCTAGCGGGAGGGACTGCCAAAAACATTCAGTACTTC. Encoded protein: CACLAGGTAKNIQYF.

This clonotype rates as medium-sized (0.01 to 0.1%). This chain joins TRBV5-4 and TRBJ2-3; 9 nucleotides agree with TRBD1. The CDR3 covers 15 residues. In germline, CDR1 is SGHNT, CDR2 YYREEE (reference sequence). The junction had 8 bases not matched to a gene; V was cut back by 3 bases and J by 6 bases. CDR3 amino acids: CASSSDRGKGDTQYF. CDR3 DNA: TGTGCCAGCAGCTCCGACAGGGGGAAAGGGGATACGCAGTATTTT.

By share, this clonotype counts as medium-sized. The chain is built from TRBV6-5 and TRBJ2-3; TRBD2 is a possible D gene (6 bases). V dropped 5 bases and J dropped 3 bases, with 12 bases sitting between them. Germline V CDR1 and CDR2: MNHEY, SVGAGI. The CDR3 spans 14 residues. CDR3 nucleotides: TGTGCCAGCAGTCCCCGACGGGGGACAGATACGCAGTATTTT. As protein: CASSPRRGTDTQYF.

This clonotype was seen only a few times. This chain's CDR3 is CASRYRSYGRTDTQYF. The CDR3 nucleotides read TGTGCCAGCAGGTATCGATCTTACGGACGGACAGATACGCAGTATTTT. The chain joins TRBV11-2 to TRBJ2-3, with unresolved D. Germline loops: CDR1 SGHAT, CDR2 FQNNGV. Trimming took 6 bases from V and 3 from J, leaving 19 bases between them. The CDR3 covers 16 residues.

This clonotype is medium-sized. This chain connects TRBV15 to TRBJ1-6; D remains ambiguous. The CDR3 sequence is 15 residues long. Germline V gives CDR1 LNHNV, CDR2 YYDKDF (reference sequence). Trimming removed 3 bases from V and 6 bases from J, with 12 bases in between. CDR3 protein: CATSRSWAGNSPLHF. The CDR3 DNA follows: TGTGCCACCAGCAGGTCCTGGGCGGGTAATTCACCCCTCCACTTT. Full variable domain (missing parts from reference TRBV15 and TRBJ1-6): DAMVIQNPRYQVTQFGKPVTLSCSQTLNHNVMYWYQQKSSQAPKLLFHYYDKDFNNEADTPDNFQSRRPNTSFCFLDIRSPGLGDTAMYLCATSRSWAGNSPLHFGNGTRLTVT.

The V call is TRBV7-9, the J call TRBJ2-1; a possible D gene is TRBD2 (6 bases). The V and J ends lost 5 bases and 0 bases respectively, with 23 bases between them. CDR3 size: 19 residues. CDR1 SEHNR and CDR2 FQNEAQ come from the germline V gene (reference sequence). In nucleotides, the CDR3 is TGTGCCAGCAGCACCATAGCGGCTTACTACCAGAGCTCCTACAATGAGCAGTTCTTC. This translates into CASSTIAAYYQSSYNEQFF.

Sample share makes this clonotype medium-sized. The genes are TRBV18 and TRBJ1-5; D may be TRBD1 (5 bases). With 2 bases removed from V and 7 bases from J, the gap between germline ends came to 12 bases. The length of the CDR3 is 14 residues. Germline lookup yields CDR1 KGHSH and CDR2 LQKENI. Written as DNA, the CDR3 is TGTGCCAGCTCACCAGGACGTTCAGGGCAGCCCCAGCATTTT. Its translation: CASSPGRSGQPQHF.

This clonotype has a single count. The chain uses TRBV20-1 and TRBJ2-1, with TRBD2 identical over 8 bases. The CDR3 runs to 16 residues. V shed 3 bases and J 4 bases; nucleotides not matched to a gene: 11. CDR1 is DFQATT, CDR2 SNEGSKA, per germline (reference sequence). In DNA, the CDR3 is TGCAGTGCTAGGTCGGGACTAGAGGGCATGTACAATGAGCAGTTCTTC. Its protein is CSARSGLEGMYNEQFF.

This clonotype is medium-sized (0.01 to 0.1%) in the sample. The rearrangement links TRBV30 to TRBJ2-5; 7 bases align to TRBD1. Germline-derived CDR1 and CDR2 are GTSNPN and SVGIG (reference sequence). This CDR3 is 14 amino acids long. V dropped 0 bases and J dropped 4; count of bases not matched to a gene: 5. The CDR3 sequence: CAWSVISGGETQYF. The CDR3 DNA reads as TGTGCCTGGAGTGTAATCTCAGGGGGAGAGACCCAGTACTTC.

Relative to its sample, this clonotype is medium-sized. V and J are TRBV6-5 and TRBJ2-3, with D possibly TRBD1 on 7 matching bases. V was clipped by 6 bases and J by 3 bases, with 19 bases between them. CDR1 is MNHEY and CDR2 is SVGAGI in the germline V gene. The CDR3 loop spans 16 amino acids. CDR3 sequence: CASRGRGAIRTDTQYF. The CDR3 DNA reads TGTGCCAGCAGGGGCAGGGGGGCTATTCGGACAGATACGCAGTATTTT.

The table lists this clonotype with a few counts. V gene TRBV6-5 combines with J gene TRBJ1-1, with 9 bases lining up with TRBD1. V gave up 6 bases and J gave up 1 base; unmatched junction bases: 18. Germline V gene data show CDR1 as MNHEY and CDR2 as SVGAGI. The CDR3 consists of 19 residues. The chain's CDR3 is CASSPDGTGYSRENTEAFF. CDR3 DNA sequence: TGTGCCAGCAGCCCAGACGGGACAGGGTATTCTCGGGAGAACACTGAAGCTTTCTTT.

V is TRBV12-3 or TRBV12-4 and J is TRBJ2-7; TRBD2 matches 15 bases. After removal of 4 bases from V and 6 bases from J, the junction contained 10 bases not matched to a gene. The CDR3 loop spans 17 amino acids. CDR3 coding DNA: TGTGCCAGCAGTTCCCGGGGACTAGCGGGAGGAGTCGGCGAGCAGTACTTC. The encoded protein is CASSSRGLAGGVGEQYF.

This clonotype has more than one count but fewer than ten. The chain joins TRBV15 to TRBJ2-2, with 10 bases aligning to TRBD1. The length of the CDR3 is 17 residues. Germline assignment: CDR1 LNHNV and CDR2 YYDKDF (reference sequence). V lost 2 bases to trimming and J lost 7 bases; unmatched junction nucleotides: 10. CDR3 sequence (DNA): TGTGCCACCAGCAGAAAAACCGGGACAGGGGCGGGCGGGGAGCTGTTTTTT. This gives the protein CATSRKTGTGAGGELFF.

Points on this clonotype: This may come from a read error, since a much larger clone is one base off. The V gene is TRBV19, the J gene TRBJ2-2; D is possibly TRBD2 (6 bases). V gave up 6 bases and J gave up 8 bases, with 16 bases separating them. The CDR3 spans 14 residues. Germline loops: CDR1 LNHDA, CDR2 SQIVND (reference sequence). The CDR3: CASSLGGAWGELFF. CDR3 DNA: TGTGCCAGTAGCTTGGGGGGTGCGTGGGGGGAGCTGTTTTTT. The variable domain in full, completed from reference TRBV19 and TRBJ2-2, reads DGGITQSPKYLFRKEGQNVTLSCEQNLNHDAMYWYRQDPGQGLRLIYYSQIVNDFQKGDIAEGYSVSREKKESFPLTVTSAQKNPTAFYLCASSLGGAWGELFFGEGSRLTVL.

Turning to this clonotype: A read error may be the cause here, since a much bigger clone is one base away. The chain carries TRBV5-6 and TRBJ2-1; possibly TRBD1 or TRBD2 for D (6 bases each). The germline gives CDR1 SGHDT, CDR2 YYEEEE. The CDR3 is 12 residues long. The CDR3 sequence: CASIVGGDEKFF. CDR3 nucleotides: TGTGCCAGCATCGTCGGGGGCGATGAGAAGTTCTTC.

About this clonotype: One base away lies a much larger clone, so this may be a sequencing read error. CDR3 sequence: CASSQGGAYSYTF. CDR3 DNA sequence: TGTGCCAGCAGTCAAGGGGGGGCCTATAGCTACACCTTC. The gene calls are TRBV27 and TRBJ1-2, with D tentatively TRBD1 (6 bases). Looked up from germline, CDR1 is MNHEY and CDR2 is SMNVEV (reference sequence). The CDR3 runs 13 residues.

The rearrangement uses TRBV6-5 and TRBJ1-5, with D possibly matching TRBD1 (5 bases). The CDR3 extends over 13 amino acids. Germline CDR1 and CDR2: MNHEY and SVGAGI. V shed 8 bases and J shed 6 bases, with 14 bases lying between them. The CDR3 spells CASRGEGSQPQHF. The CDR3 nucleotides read TGTGCCAGCCGGGGGGAAGGAAGTCAGCCCCAGCATTTT.

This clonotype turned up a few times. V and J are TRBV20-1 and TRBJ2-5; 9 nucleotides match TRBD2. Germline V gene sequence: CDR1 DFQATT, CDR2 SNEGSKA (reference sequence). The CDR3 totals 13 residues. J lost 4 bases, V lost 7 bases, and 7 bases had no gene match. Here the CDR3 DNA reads TGCAGTGGGAGTAGCGGGAGTGGAGAGACCCAGTACTTC. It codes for CSGSSGSGETQYF.